The 31 T cell receptor beta chains listed next were all sequenced from one sample in a study of glioma-infiltrating T cells. TCR alpha and beta CDR3 regions were amplified from RNA using iRepertoire nested multiplex PCR. TCRdb reprocessed the multiplex PCR reads via MiXCR and lists one record per CDR3 protein. This table has about 94,000 distinct CDR3 sequences, about a quarter appearing once. Sequencing input: glioma tissue, nonneoplastic brain tissue, or PBMCs (not recorded which). The receptors shown here come from a human donor with low-grade glioma or glioblastoma, undergoing nonglioma brain surgery, or in good health (not recorded which).

This clonotype was detected only a few times. This may arise from a read error, as a much more abundant clone is one base away. J is TRBJ1-1 and V is TRBV7-2; 7 positions match TRBD1. Germline V gives CDR1 SGHTA, CDR2 FQGNSA. This CDR3 spans 13 amino acids. The CDR3, as DNA: TGTGCCAGCAGCTTAGCGAGGAGGGGGCGGGCTTCCTTT. It specifies CASSLARRGRASF.

This chain connects TRBV12-3 or TRBV12-4 to TRBJ1-2; a possible D gene is TRBD1 (6 bases). This CDR3 comprises 12 residues. V was cut by 3 bases and J by 6 bases, with 8 bases left in between. CDR3: CASSFAGDGYTF. The CDR3 coding sequence is TGTGCCAGCAGTTTTGCAGGGGATGGCTACACCTTC.

This clonotype was detected only once. The chain combines TRBV5-6 with TRBJ1-2; no clear D. Trimming cost V 0 bases and J 3 bases, with 9 bases left between them. The germline gives CDR1 SGHDT, CDR2 YYEEEE. The length of the CDR3 is 14 residues. CDR3 region: CASSLGPEHYGYTF. The CDR3 DNA reads TGTGCCAGCAGCTTGGGCCCGGAGCACTATGGCTACACCTTC.

Many counts were recorded for this clonotype. V gene TRBV2 combines with J gene TRBJ2-3; TRBD1 matches 7 bases. Germline V gives CDR1 SNHLY, CDR2 FYNNEI. J lost 4 bases, V lost 6 bases, and 7 bases had no gene match. The CDR3 runs 14 residues. CDR3 bases: TGTGCCAGCAGAGATGCCGACAGGGCAGATACGCAGTATTTT. It specifies CASRDADRADTQYF.

By frequency in the sample, this clonotype is medium-sized. The chain links TRBV20-1 to TRBJ1-1; D is undetermined. V was pared by 0 bases and J by 1 base, with 6 bases between. The CDR3 consists of 13 residues. Germline assignment: CDR1 DFQATT and CDR2 SNEGSKA (reference sequence). CDR3 region: CSARDRWNTEAFF. CDR3 nucleotide sequence: TGCAGTGCTAGAGATAGGTGGAACACTGAAGCTTTCTTT.

This chain joins TRBV20-1 and TRBJ1-6; 8 bases line up with TRBD1. J was trimmed by 8 bases and V by 3 bases; bases with no gene match: 0. Germline lookup yields CDR1 DFQATT and CDR2 SNEGSKA (reference sequence). This CDR3 spans 12 amino acids. The CDR3 here is CSARTGDSPLHF. The CDR3 bases are TGCAGTGCTAGGACAGGGGATTCACCCCTCCACTTT.

In this sample, this clonotype turned up many times. The genes are TRBV6-6 and TRBJ1-1; no reliable D call. This CDR3 spans 19 amino acids. Germline V gene lookup returns CDR1 MNHNY and CDR2 SVGAGI (reference sequence). V gave up 0 bases and J gave up 4 bases, with 24 bases separating them. CDR3 region: CASSYSRGGLVTSGTEAFF. For the CDR3, the DNA is TGTGCCAGCAGTTACTCGAGAGGTGGTCTTGTCACGTCGGGCACTGAAGCTTTCTTT.

The table lists this clonotype with many counts. V and J are TRBV10-2 and TRBJ1-4; D not certain. Trimming removed 4 bases from V and 3 bases from J, with 6 bases in between. This CDR3 region has 13 residues. Germline CDR1 is WSHSY and CDR2 is SAAADI. The CDR3 here is CASSAAPNEKLFF. In DNA form, the CDR3 reads TGCGCCAGCAGTGCCGCTCCTAATGAAAAACTGTTTTTT.

This sequence joins TRBV2 and TRBJ1-2; D ambiguous. The CDR3 runs to 16 residues. V was shortened by 2 bases and J by 0 bases, with 13 bases between the two germline ends. Looked up from germline, CDR1 is SNHLY and CDR2 is FYNNEI. Here the CDR3 reads CASSELPVTTNYGYTF. Here the CDR3 DNA reads TGTGCCAGCAGTGAATTACCGGTAACAACTAACTATGGCTACACCTTC.

Regarding this clonotype: At one end the junction does not follow the germline gene, possibly because of a read error. This sequence joins TRBV4-1 and TRBJ2-1, with a tentative D call TRBD1 (6 bases). In germline, CDR1 is MGHRA, CDR2 YSYEKL. The CDR3 loop spans 15 amino acids. As DNA, the CDR3 is TGCGCCAGCAGCCAACCCTCAGGGGCCAAGAATGAGCAGTTCTTT. Amino acid sequence: CASSQPSGAKNEQFF.

Concerning this clonotype itself: This may come from a read error, since a much larger clone is one base off. This chain connects TRBV12-3 or TRBV12-4 to TRBJ2-7; D gene unclear. The CDR3 has 11 amino acids. In DNA form, the CDR3 reads TGTGCCAGCAGTTTAAACCTACGGCAGCACTTC. This codes for CASSLNLRQHF.

The chain carries TRBV2 and TRBJ2-5; weak D call: TRBD2 (6 bases). The CDR3 consists of 15 residues. Germline V CDR1 and CDR2: SNHLY, FYNNEI. V shed 4 bases and J shed 5 bases, with 17 bases lying between them. The CDR3 nucleotides are TGTGCCAGCAGTGCTTCCTTCGCGGGACTCGAGACCCAGTACTTC. It codes for CASSASFAGLETQYF.

This chain uses TRBV6-1 with TRBJ1-1, with D perhaps matching TRBD1 (6 bases). Germline V lookup: CDR1 MNHNS, CDR2 SASEGT. Trimming stripped 8 bases from V and 1 base from J, with 11 bases between. CDR3 size: 13 residues. The CDR3 DNA reads TGTGCCAGCCGCCTACAGGGGAACACTGAAGCTTTCTTT. Amino acids: CASRLQGNTEAFF.

At least ten counts were recorded for this clonotype. The chain couples TRBV6-1 to TRBJ1-6, with unresolved D. The germline CDR1 and CDR2 sequences are MNHNS and SASEGT. This CDR3 has 15 residues. Trimming took off 1 base at V and 4 bases at J, with 8 bases between the two ends. The CDR3 reads CASSEGRKYNSPLHF. Here the CDR3 DNA reads TGTGCCAGCAGTGAAGGGCGGAAATATAATTCACCCCTCCACTTT.

Turning to this clonotype: This could be a read error, since a much larger clone is one nucleotide away. J is TRBJ1-5 and V is TRBV7-2; D may be TRBD1 (5 bases). Per germline, CDR1 SGHTA and CDR2 FQGNSA. V was pared by 8 bases and J by 4 bases, with 15 bases between. This CDR3 comprises 14 residues. CDR3 coding DNA: TGTGCCAGCGGGTCCGGGGCAGGGAATCAGCCCCAGCATTTT. As protein: CASGSGAGNQPQHF. The whole variable domain, filled in from reference TRBV7-2 and TRBJ1-5, reads GAGVSQSPSNKVTEKGKDVELRCDPISGHTALYWYRQSLGQGLEFLIYFQGNSAPDKSGLPSDRFSAERTGGSVSTLTIQRTQQEDSAVYLCASGSGAGNQPQHFGDGTRLSIL.

V is TRBV20-1 and J is TRBJ2-7; tentatively, D is TRBD2 (5 bases). Germline V lookup: CDR1 DFQATT, CDR2 SNEGSKA (reference sequence). This CDR3 region has 13 residues. Trimming pared 3 bases from V and 3 bases from J, leaving 12 bases between. CDR3 DNA: TGCAGTGCTAGCCCCCCCCGGGGCTACGAGCAGTACTTC. Translated, it gives CSASPPRGYEQYF.

This clonotype came up many times. The CDR3 protein is CASSLGGSQYEQYF. DNA of the CDR3: TGTGCCAGCAGTTTGGGCGGGAGCCAATACGAGCAGTACTTC. This chain links TRBV12-3 or TRBV12-4 with TRBJ2-7; 7 bases align to TRBD2. This CDR3 comprises 14 residues. Trimming cost V 3 bases and J 4 bases; bases outside gene matches: 6.

The table lists this clonotype with a few counts. This rearrangement joins TRBV18 to TRBJ1-3; unclear D gene. The CDR3 is 14 amino acids. Germline V lookup: CDR1 KGHSH, CDR2 LQKENI. V shed 3 bases and J shed 0 bases, with 6 bases lying between them. The CDR3 region is CASSPGYSGNTIYF. The CDR3 bases are TGTGCCAGCTCACCGGGATACTCTGGAAACACCATATATTTT.

As to this clonotype: The junction and the germline gene differ at one end; a read error may be behind it. V is TRBV7-9 and J is TRBJ2-3, with D tentatively TRBD2 (7 bases). The CDR3 length is 15 residues. The V gene's germline CDR1 is SEHNR and CDR2 FQNEAQ (reference sequence). CDR3 coding DNA: TGTGCCAGCAGCTTAGCAGGGGGAGGGCCCCATACGAAGTATTTT. It specifies CASSLAGGGPHTKYF. Combining the CDR3 with reference TRBV7-9 and TRBJ2-3 gives the whole variable domain DTGVSQNPRHKITKRGQNVTFRCDPISEHNRLYWYRQTLGQGPEFLTYFQNEAQLEKSRLLSDRFSAERPKGSFSTLEIQRTEQGDSAMYLCASSLAGGGPHTKYFGPGTRLTVL.

This clonotype has just a few counts. The chain uses TRBV9 and TRBJ1-1, with TRBD1 matching over 7 bases. Trimming cost V 1 base and J 3 bases; bases outside gene matches: 6. Per the germline V gene, CDR1 is SGDLS and CDR2 is YYNGEE. CDR3 length: 15 residues. CDR3 region: CASSVYTGEDTEAFF. The CDR3 DNA follows: TGTGCCAGCAGCGTATACACAGGGGAGGACACTGAAGCTTTCTTT.

As to this clonotype: The germline gene is not matched at one end of the junction; a read error may be the cause. The chain recombines TRBV12-3 or TRBV12-4 with TRBJ1-1; tentatively, D is TRBD1 (6 bases). This CDR3 spans 14 amino acids. The CDR3 protein is CASSYRDSYTKAFF. The DNA for the CDR3 is TGTGCCAGCAGTTACAGGGATTCGTACACTAAAGCTTTCTTT.

A remark on this clonotype: A much larger clone sits a single nucleotide away, making a read error possible. The CDR3 nucleotides are TGTGCCAGCAGCTTGTGGGCAGGGAGGTCGAACACTGAAGCTTTCTTT. Residues: CASSLWAGRSNTEAFF. The V call is TRBV7-2, the J call TRBJ1-1; TRBD1 is a possible D gene (5 bases). Trimming removed 3 bases from V and 1 base from J, with 15 bases in between. CDR3 length equals 16 residues. CDR1 SGHTA and CDR2 FQGNSA come from the germline V gene.

Many counts were recorded for this clonotype. The chain employs TRBV20-1 and TRBJ2-5; 15 bases line up with TRBD2. The CDR3 sequence is 15 residues long. The junction had 11 bases not matched to a gene; V was cut back by 6 bases and J by 9 bases. Germline V gives CDR1 DFQATT, CDR2 SNEGSKA (reference sequence). CDR3 loop: CSAPQGLAGGGAQYF. The CDR3 DNA sequence: TGCAGTGCCCCTCAGGGACTAGCGGGAGGAGGGGCCCAGTACTTC.

This clonotype was seen many times. The rearrangement uses TRBV29-1 and TRBJ2-5, with D possibly TRBD2 on 5 matching bases. The germline V and J ends were trimmed by 5 bases and 5 bases, with 15 bases remaining between them. In germline, CDR1 is SQVTM, CDR2 ANQGSEA. CDR3 length: 13 residues. The CDR3 protein is CSVRTLRGETQYF. Written as DNA, the CDR3 is TGCAGCGTTCGCACCCTCCGGGGTGAGACCCAGTACTTC.

Of note for this clonotype: It may be a read error: a sequence one base away is much more abundant. The chain couples TRBV7-2 to TRBJ2-1; possibly TRBD1 for D (6 bases). The CDR3 runs 12 residues. V was shortened by 6 bases and J by 12 bases, with 15 bases between the two germline ends. Per the germline V gene, CDR1 is SGHTA and CDR2 is FQGNSA. CDR3 DNA: TGTGCCAGCAGTCTACTAGGGGGTGGGCAGTTCTTC. Its translation is CASSLLGGGQFF.

This clonotype was detected ten times or more. The rearrangement uses TRBV7-2 and TRBJ2-3; D gene unclear. Trimming removed 2 bases from V and 3 bases from J, with 12 bases in between. CDR1 and CDR2 (germline): SGHTA, FQGNSA. The CDR3 covers 15 residues. The DNA of the CDR3 is TGTGCCAGCAGCTTATGGGGAAGTGTTACAGATACGCAGTATTTT. Its protein is CASSLWGSVTDTQYF.

The rearrangement links TRBV4-2 to TRBJ1-4; D call uncertain. Trimming left V 6 bases short and J 4 bases short, with 6 bases between. CDR1 is LGHNA, CDR2 YNFKEQ, per germline. CDR3 size: 12 residues. The CDR3: CASSAGNEKLFF. The CDR3 DNA follows: TGTGCCAGCAGTGCCGGTAATGAAAAACTGTTTTTT.

This clonotype was detected many times. The chain has TRBV29-1 and TRBJ1-1; 8 positions agree with TRBD1. From germline, CDR1 is SQVTM and CDR2 ANQGSEA. CDR3 length equals 14 residues. Trimming at V came to 2 bases and at J to 1 base, leaving 3 bases not matched to a gene. The CDR3 DNA is TGCAGCGTTGAATCAGGGGGCCCGAACACTGAAGCTTTCTTT. Translation gives CSVESGGPNTEAFF.

This clonotype was detected only a few times. V and J are TRBV2 and TRBJ2-7; TRBD1 agrees at 10 bases. The CDR3 length is 17 residues. With 0 bases clipped from V and 5 bases from J, the junction kept 10 bases outside the gene matches. CDR1 and CDR2 (germline): SNHLY, FYNNEI. In DNA, the CDR3 is TGTGCCAGCAGTGAAGCGCTTGGAGGGGACAGGGGTGACGAGCAGTACTTC. Its protein product is CASSEALGGDRGDEQYF.

This clonotype showed up many times. The chain carries TRBV19 and TRBJ1-5; D is undetermined. V was cut by 0 bases and J by 4 bases, with 1 base left in between. The germline gives CDR1 LNHDA, CDR2 SQIVND (reference sequence). CDR3 length: 12 amino acids. CDR3 in DNA: TGTGCCAGTAGTATAGAAAATCAGCCCCAGCATTTT. Protein product: CASSIENQPQHF.

V and J are TRBV11-2 and TRBJ2-5; D gene uncertain. Germline V CDR1 and CDR2: SGHAT, FQNNGV. CDR3 length equals 15 residues. V lost 6 bases, J lost 1 base, and 15 bases lay in between. DNA for the CDR3: TGTGCCAGCAGGCGAACCTTCAGGCGCCAAGAGACCCAGTACTTC. Translated: CASRRTFRRQETQYF.